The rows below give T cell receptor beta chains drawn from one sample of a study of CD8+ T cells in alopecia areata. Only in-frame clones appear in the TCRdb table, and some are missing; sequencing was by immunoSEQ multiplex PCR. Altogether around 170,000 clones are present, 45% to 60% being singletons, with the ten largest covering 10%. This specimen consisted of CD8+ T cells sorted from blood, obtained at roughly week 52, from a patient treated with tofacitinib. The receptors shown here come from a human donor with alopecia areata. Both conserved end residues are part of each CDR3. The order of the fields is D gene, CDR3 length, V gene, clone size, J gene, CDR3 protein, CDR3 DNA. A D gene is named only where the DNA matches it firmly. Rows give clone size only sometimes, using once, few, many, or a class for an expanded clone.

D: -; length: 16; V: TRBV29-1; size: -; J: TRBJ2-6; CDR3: CSVLGARATGANVLTF; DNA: TGCAGCGTTCTTGGAGCCCGGGCGACTGGGGCCAACGTCCTGACTTTC
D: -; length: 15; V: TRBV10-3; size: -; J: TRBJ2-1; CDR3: CAISESRYPYNEQFF; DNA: TGTGCCATCAGTGAGTCCCGATACCCTTACAATGAGCAGTTCTTC
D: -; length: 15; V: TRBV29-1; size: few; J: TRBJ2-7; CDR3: CSVEDPGGRSYEQYF; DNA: TGCAGCGTTGAAGATCCGGGGGGCAGGTCCTACGAGCAGTACTTC
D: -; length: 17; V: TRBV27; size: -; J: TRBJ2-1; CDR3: CASSWGSVGGSYNEQFF; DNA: TGTGCCAGCAGTTGGGGGTCCGTCGGGGGATCTTACAATGAGCAGTTCTTC
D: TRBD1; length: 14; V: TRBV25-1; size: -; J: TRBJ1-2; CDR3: CASSESGTVYGYTF; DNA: TGTGCCAGCAGTGAATCTGGGACAGTCTATGGCTACACCTTC
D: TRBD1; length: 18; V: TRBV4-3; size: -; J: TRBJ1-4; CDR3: CASSQALLAGGISEKLFF; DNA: TGCGCCAGCAGCCAAGCTCTCCTAGCAGGGGGTATCAGTGAAAAACTGTTTTTT
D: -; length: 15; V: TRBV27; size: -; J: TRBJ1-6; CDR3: CASSARGGRNSPLHF; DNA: TGTGCCAGCAGTGCGAGGGGGGGAAGGAATTCACCCCTCCACTTT
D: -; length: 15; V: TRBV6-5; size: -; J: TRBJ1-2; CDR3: CASSLTGTYNYGYTF; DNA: TGTGCCAGCAGTTTGACAGGAACATATAACTATGGCTACACCTTC
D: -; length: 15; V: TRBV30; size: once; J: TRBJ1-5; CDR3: CAWSLPGGGDQPQHF; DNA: TGTGCCTGGAGTCTCCCCGGGGGTGGAGATCAGCCCCAGCATTTT
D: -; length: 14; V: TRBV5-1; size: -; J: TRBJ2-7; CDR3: CASSLGARSYEQYF; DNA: TGCGCCAGCAGCTTGGGGGCCAGATCCTACGAGCAGTACTTC
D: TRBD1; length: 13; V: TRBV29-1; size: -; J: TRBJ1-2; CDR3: CSVGTGQRYGYTF; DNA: TGCAGCGTCGGTACGGGACAGCGCTATGGCTACACCTTC
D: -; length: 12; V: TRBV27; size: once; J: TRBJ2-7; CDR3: CASSLNGYEQYF; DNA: TGTGCCAGCAGTTTAAATGGGTACGAGCAGTACTTC
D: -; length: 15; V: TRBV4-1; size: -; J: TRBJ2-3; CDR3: CASSQGSVGWDTQYF; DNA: TGCGCCAGCAGCCAAGGATCGGTAGGGTGGGATACGCAGTATTTT
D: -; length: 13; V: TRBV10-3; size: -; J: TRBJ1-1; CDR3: CAVTGSSDTEAFF; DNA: TGTGCCGTAACCGGGAGTTCGGACACTGAAGCTTTCTTT
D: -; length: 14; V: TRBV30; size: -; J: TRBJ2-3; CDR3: CAWDSGTSTDTQYF; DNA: TGTGCCTGGGATAGCGGAACTAGCACAGATACGCAGTATTTT
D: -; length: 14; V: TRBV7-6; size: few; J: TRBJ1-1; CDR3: CASSLDPLVGEAFF; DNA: TGTGCCAGCAGCTTGGATCCACTGGTGGGTGAAGCTTTCTTT
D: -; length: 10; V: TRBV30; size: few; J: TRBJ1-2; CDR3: CASLRLGYTF; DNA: TGTGCCTCGCTCCGACTCGGCTACACCTTC
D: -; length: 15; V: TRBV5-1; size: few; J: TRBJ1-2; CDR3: CASSLGTLQFDGYTF; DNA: TGCGCCAGCAGCTTGGGAACCCTGCAGTTCGATGGCTACACCTTC
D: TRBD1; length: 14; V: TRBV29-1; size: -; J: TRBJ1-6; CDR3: CSVGYRGQNSPLHF; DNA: TGCAGCGTCGGTTACAGGGGGCAGAACTCACCCCTCCACTTT
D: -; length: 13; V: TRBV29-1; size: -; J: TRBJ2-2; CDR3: CSGRGADTGELFF; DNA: TGCAGCGGTAGGGGGGCGGACACCGGGGAGCTGTTTTTT
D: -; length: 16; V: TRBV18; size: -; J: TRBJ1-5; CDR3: CASSPTFRGRNQPQHF; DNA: TGTGCCAGCTCACCGACGTTCAGGGGAAGAAATCAGCCCCAGCATTTT
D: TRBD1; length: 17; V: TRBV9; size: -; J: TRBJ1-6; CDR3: CASSGPGQGAHNSPLHF; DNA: TGTGCCAGCAGCGGTCCGGGACAGGGGGCACATAATTCACCCCTCCACTTT
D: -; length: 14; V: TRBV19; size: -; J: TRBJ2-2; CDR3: CASSIVGSTGELFF; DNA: TGTGCCAGTAGTATAGTTGGATCCACCGGGGAGCTGTTTTTT
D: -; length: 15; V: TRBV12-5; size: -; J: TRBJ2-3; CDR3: CASGVGGQVADTQYF; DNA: TGTGCTAGTGGGGTCGGGGGGCAGGTCGCAGATACGCAGTATTTT
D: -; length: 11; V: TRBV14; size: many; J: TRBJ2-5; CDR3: CASSQVGSQYF; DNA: TGTGCCAGCAGCCAAGTCGGGTCCCAGTACTTC
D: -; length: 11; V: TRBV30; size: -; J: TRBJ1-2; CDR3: CAWSVGGIYTF; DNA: TGTGCCTGGAGTGTCGGGGGGATCTACACCTTC
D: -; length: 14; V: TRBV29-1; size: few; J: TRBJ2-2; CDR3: CSVHAGGDAGELFF; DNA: TGCAGCGTTCACGCCGGCGGGGACGCCGGGGAGCTGTTTTTT